This entry lists 22 T cell receptor beta chains sequenced from one sample in a study of T cells in Graves' hyperthyroidism and ophthalmopathy. Amplified TCR beta CDR3 regions came from RNA transcripts. HTBI primers were used for first-round RT-PCR of the TCR CDR3. MiXCR was run by TCRdb on the multiplex PCR reads, yielding one entry per CDR3 protein. The data hold nearly 600,000 distinct CDR3 sequences, with 14% observed a single time. The specimen sequenced was blood. The receptors were sampled from a woman in her late teens or twenties with Graves' ophthalmopathy.

This clonotype was counted many times. The V gene is TRBV6-5, the J gene TRBJ2-7, with a weak D call TRBD1 (5 bases). V was clipped by 2 bases and J by 2 bases, with 13 bases between them. Germline V gene sequence: CDR1 MNHEY, CDR2 SVGAGI. This CDR3 region has 15 residues. The CDR3 spells CASSYADNGPYEQYF. CDR3 nucleotide sequence: TGTGCCAGCAGTTACGCGGACAATGGGCCCTACGAGCAGTACTTC.

This chain connects TRBV29-1 to TRBJ1-2; 8 bases are a match to TRBD1. Germline V gene sequence: CDR1 SQVTM, CDR2 ANQGSEA. The CDR3 is made up of 12 amino acids. Trimming removed 3 bases from V and 6 bases from J; junction bases left unmatched: 3. The CDR3 DNA is TGCAGCGTTGACACAGGGGGTGATGGCTACACCTTC. This translates into CSVDTGGDGYTF.

This clonotype was detected ten times or more. This chain's CDR3 is CASSYDLAYEQYF. CDR3 DNA: TGTGCCAGCAGTTACGACCTAGCCTACGAGCAGTACTTC. The J gene is TRBJ2-7, the V gene TRBV6-5, with D unclear. CDR1 is MNHEY and CDR2 is SVGAGI in the germline V gene. CDR3 length equals 13 residues. V shed 2 bases and J shed 2 bases, with 7 bases lying between them.

The genes are TRBV7-9 and TRBJ2-1; D is perhaps TRBD2 (7 bases). In germline, CDR1 is SEHNR, CDR2 FQNEAQ (reference sequence). The CDR3 has 16 amino acids. Trimming shortened V by 1 base and J by 7 bases, and 17 bases separated the two germline ends. CDR3 sequence reads: CASSLVGGRRFNEQFF. CDR3 coding DNA: TGTGCCAGCAGCTTAGTGGGGGGGCGCAGGTTTAATGAGCAGTTCTTC. Using reference TRBV7-9 and TRBJ2-1 for the parts outside the CDR3, the full variable domain is DTGVSQNPRHKITKRGQNVTFRCDPISEHNRLYWYRQTLGQGPEFLTYFQNEAQLEKSRLLSDRFSAERPKGSFSTLEIQRTEQGDSAMYLCASSLVGGRRFNEQFFGPGTRLTVL.

This clonotype has only a few counts. This chain uses TRBV2 with TRBJ2-5; the D gene is possibly TRBD2 (6 bases). V shed 6 bases and J shed 5 bases, with 16 bases lying between them. Per germline, CDR1 SNHLY and CDR2 FYNNEI. The CDR3 contains 14 residues. CDR3 nucleotides: TGTGCCAGCAGACCGCCCCTTGGGAGGGAGACCCAGTACTTC. It encodes CASRPPLGRETQYF.

This clonotype was seen at least ten times. The chain couples TRBV27 to TRBJ1-5; 7 bases map to TRBD1. The length of the CDR3 is 17 residues. V shed 3 bases and J 4 bases; nucleotides not matched to a gene: 12. Germline assignment: CDR1 MNHEY and CDR2 SMNVEV (reference sequence). The CDR3 reads CASSLNRDSPLNQPQHF. CDR3 bases: TGTGCCAGCAGTTTGAACCGGGACAGTCCTCTAAATCAGCCCCAGCATTTT.

This clonotype was picked up many times. The chain combines TRBV2 with TRBJ1-1; weak D call: TRBD1 (6 bases). V lost 10 bases, J lost 10 bases, and 7 bases lay in between. Germline-derived CDR1 and CDR2 are SNHLY and FYNNEI. CDR3 length: 8 residues. The CDR3 bases are TGTGCCATGGACAGAGCTTTCTTT. Its protein product is CAMDRAFF. Looking up the rest from reference TRBV2 and TRBJ1-1 gives the full variable domain: EPEVTQTPSHQVTQMGQEVILRCVPISNHLYFYWYRQILGQKVEFLVSFYNNEISEKSEIFDDQFSVERPDGSNFTLKIRSTKLEDSAMYFCAMDRAFFGQGTRLTVV.

The gene calls are TRBV27 and TRBJ1-1, with D maybe TRBD1 (5 bases). V shed 5 bases and J shed 14 bases, with 12 bases lying between them. The CDR3 has 10 residues. CDR1 and CDR2 from the germline V gene are MNHEY and SMNVEV (reference sequence). DNA of the CDR3: TGTGCCAGCAGTGGATCGGGACTCTTCTTT. Its translation is CASSGSGLFF.

This chain uses TRBV28 with TRBJ2-5; 16 bases are shared with TRBD2. Germline CDR1 and CDR2: MDHEN and SYDVKM. The CDR3 spans 18 residues. With V trimmed by 2 bases and J by 2 bases, 5 bases remained unmatched. The CDR3 DNA follows: TGTGCCAGCAGTTTAGGGACTAGCGGGAGGGCCGAGCAAGAGACCCAGTACTTC. Translating it yields CASSLGTSGRAEQETQYF.

In this sample, this clonotype turned up a few times. The V gene is TRBV5-1, the J gene TRBJ2-5, with 7 positions matching TRBD2. The trim removed 7 bases at V and 2 bases at J, leaving 14 bases unmatched. CDR1 and CDR2 (germline): SGHRS, YFSETQ. There are 16 residues in the CDR3. CDR3 DNA: TGCGCCAGCGCTTTTAGTGACGGGACTACTCAAGAGACCCAGTACTTC. Protein: CASAFSDGTTQETQYF.

Ten or more counts support this clonotype. This sequence joins TRBV11-3 and TRBJ2-2, with 15 positions matching TRBD2. Germline V gene data show CDR1 as SGHNT and CDR2 as YENEEA. CDR3 length: 19 amino acids. The trim removed 5 bases at V and 4 bases at J, leaving 11 bases unmatched. The CDR3 DNA sequence: TGTGCCAGCAGCCAAACCCCGGGACTAGCGGGAGGTACCACCGGGGAGCTGTTTTTT. As protein: CASSQTPGLAGGTTGELFF.

This clonotype was counted many times. This sequence joins TRBV20-1 and TRBJ2-1; D might be TRBD1 (6 bases). V was pared by 1 base and J by 0 bases, with 13 bases between. This CDR3 is 16 amino acids long. The germline CDR1 and CDR2 sequences are DFQATT and SNEGSKA (reference sequence). As DNA, the CDR3 is TGCAGTGCTAGAGGTCTTCGAGGGGGCTCCTACAATGAGCAGTTCTTC. It codes for CSARGLRGGSYNEQFF.

Remarks on this clonotype: A much larger clone lies a single base off, so this may be a read error. The chain carries TRBV30 and TRBJ2-1; D is possibly TRBD2 (6 bases). Germline-derived CDR1 and CDR2 are GTSNPN and SVGIG (reference sequence). The V and J ends lost 2 bases and 13 bases respectively, with 21 bases between them. The CDR3 runs to 14 residues. The CDR3 is CAWSPGLVGGNQFF. CDR3 coding DNA: TGTGCCTGGAGTCCGGGACTGGTGGGCGGGAATCAGTTCTTC.

This clonotype was observed at least ten times. The CDR3 region has the DNA TGTGCCAGCAGCTTAGTCGGGACTACTCAAGAGACCCAGTACTTC. Amino acid sequence: CASSLVGTTQETQYF. J is TRBJ2-5 and V is TRBV7-2, with TRBD2 matching over 7 bases. The V gene's germline CDR1 is SGHTA and CDR2 FQGNSA. The V and J ends lost 1 base and 2 bases, in that order; junction bases with no gene match: 4. The CDR3 loop spans 15 amino acids.

Points on this clonotype: With a much larger clone just one base away, this may be a read error. The chain joins TRBV18 to TRBJ1-1; no definite D call. The V gene lost 6 bases and the J gene lost 3 bases, with 11 bases spanning the gap. Germline-derived CDR1 and CDR2 are KGHSH and LQKENI. The CDR3 consists of 13 residues. CDR3 loop: CASSTLRYTEAFF. CDR3 sequence (DNA): TGTGCCAGCTCTACCCTACGGTACACTGAAGCTTTCTTT.

This clonotype showed up just a few times. V is TRBV30 and J is TRBJ2-1; 8 bases fit TRBD2. CDR1 GTSNPN and CDR2 SVGIG come from the germline V gene (reference sequence). This CDR3 spans 13 amino acids. Germline trimming cut 1 base from V and 15 bases from J; bases unmatched to any gene: 11. CDR3 sequence reads: CAWSGVAGRGGFF. In DNA form, the CDR3 reads TGTGCCTGGAGTGGAGTAGCGGGACGGGGGGGGTTCTTC.

The chain links TRBV19 to TRBJ1-2, with a weak D call TRBD1 (5 bases). The V end was cut by 5 bases, the J end by 4 bases, with 14 bases between. CDR3 length: 14 residues. Germline V gene sequence: CDR1 LNHDA, CDR2 SQIVND (reference sequence). The CDR3 region has the DNA TGTGCCAGTAGTGCCCAGTGGCAGGGCTATGGCTACACCTTC. This translates into CASSAQWQGYGYTF.

At least ten counts were recorded for this clonotype. The rearrangement uses TRBV12-3 or TRBV12-4 and TRBJ2-7; the D call may be TRBD1 or TRBD2 (5 bases each). V was trimmed by 5 bases and J by 2 bases, leaving 28 bases between them. CDR3 length equals 19 residues. CDR3 region: CASSMKAPPPGPRPYEQYF. CDR3 in DNA: TGTGCCAGCAGTATGAAAGCCCCTCCACCGGGACCCCGGCCCTACGAGCAGTACTTC.

This clonotype was counted only a few times. The chain uses TRBV20-1 and TRBJ2-2; tentatively, D is TRBD2 (5 bases). Trimming pared 3 bases from V and 1 base from J, leaving 9 bases between. The CDR3 is 14 amino acids. Germline V CDR1 and CDR2: DFQATT, SNEGSKA (reference sequence). The CDR3, as DNA: TGCAGTGCTAGGGGGAGTAGGAACACCGGGGAGCTGTTTTTT. Its protein is CSARGSRNTGELFF.

This clonotype was counted at least ten times. A read error may account for a junction end that differs from germline. The chain recombines TRBV12-3 or TRBV12-4 with TRBJ2-2, with a possible D match to TRBD2 (5 bases). The CDR3 is 12 residues long. CDR3 amino acids: CASSLGGGELFF. In nucleotides, the CDR3 is TGTGCCAGCAGCTTAGGAGGCGGGGAGCTGTTTTTT.

This clonotype was counted many times. The chain joins TRBV6-1 to TRBJ2-3; TRBD1 matches 7 bases. Germline assignment: CDR1 MNHNS and CDR2 SASEGT. Trimming removed 6 bases from V and 0 bases from J; junction bases left unmatched: 0. CDR3 size: 13 residues. CDR3 sequence reads: CASRTGSTDTQYF. Here the CDR3 DNA reads TGTGCCAGCAGGACAGGGAGCACAGATACGCAGTATTTT.

This rearrangement joins TRBV6-1 to TRBJ1-4; 9 nucleotides agree with TRBD1. With V trimmed by 5 bases and J by 6 bases, 7 bases remained unmatched. The CDR3 length is 15 residues. Germline CDR1 is MNHNS and CDR2 is SASEGT. CDR3 region: CASSPTGQGHEKLFF. The CDR3, as DNA: TGTGCCAGCAGTCCGACGGGACAGGGACATGAAAAACTGTTTTTT.